A selection of T cell receptor beta chains follows, all from one sample in a study of cytomegalovirus exposure and HLA in healthy donors. Sequencing was performed with immunoSEQ multiplex PCR; in TCRdb, only in-frame clones are kept and a portion is missing. The data contain approximately 120,000 clones, 81% of them singletons. The specimen sequenced was PBMCs. The origin of the receptors is a young woman in good health and CMV-seronegative. CDR3s include the opening cysteine and the closing phenylalanine or tryptophan. The D gene is left open where the match is weak. Clone size is stated in some rows and not others, as once, few, many or a class when expanded.

d_call: -
cdr3_length: 14
v_call: TRBV5-6
j_call: TRBJ1-2
clone_size: -
cdr3_aa: CASSLSGASYGYTF
cdr3_nt: TGTGCCAGCAGCTTGTCAGGGGCCTCCTATGGCTACACCTTC

d_call: -
cdr3_length: 13
v_call: TRBV6-5
j_call: TRBJ1-2
clone_size: once
cdr3_aa: CASSSDRNYGYTF
cdr3_nt: TGTGCCAGCAGCTCCGACAGGAACTATGGCTACACCTTC

d_call: -
cdr3_length: 11
v_call: TRBV30
j_call: TRBJ1-4
clone_size: -
cdr3_aa: CAWGGNEKLFF
cdr3_nt: TGTGCCTGGGGAGGGAATGAAAAACTGTTTTTT

d_call: TRBD2
cdr3_length: 20
v_call: TRBV5-1
j_call: TRBJ2-5
clone_size: -
cdr3_aa: CASSLAPGLAGGGRQETQYF
cdr3_nt: TGCGCCAGCAGCTTGGCCCCGGGACTAGCGGGGGGCGGCCGCCAAGAGACCCAGTACTTC

d_call: -
cdr3_length: 14
v_call: TRBV29-1
j_call: TRBJ2-7
clone_size: -
cdr3_aa: CSVSYYGSGYEQYF
cdr3_nt: TGCAGCGTTTCTTACTACGGCTCCGGATACGAGCAGTACTTC

d_call: TRBD2
cdr3_length: 15
v_call: TRBV10-2
j_call: TRBJ2-7
clone_size: -
cdr3_aa: CASSEKGWGGYEQYF
cdr3_nt: TGCGCCAGCAGTGAAAAGGGGTGGGGGGGGTACGAGCAGTACTTC

d_call: -
cdr3_length: 17
v_call: TRBV4-1
j_call: TRBJ1-6
clone_size: -
cdr3_aa: CASSLPAPRGINSPLHF
cdr3_nt: TGCGCCAGCAGCCTCCCTGCGCCCAGGGGAATTAACTCACCCCTCCACTTT

d_call: -
cdr3_length: 15
v_call: TRBV7-9
j_call: TRBJ2-7
clone_size: -
cdr3_aa: CASSLEERNPYEQYF
cdr3_nt: TGTGCCAGCAGCTTAGAAGAGCGGAACCCTTATGAGCAGTACTTC

d_call: -
cdr3_length: 15
v_call: TRBV18
j_call: TRBJ2-7
clone_size: -
cdr3_aa: CASSPPNQGGYEQYF
cdr3_nt: TGTGCCAGCTCACCACCGAATCAAGGGGGCTACGAGCAGTACTTC

d_call: TRBD1
cdr3_length: 15
v_call: TRBV7-9
j_call: TRBJ1-3
clone_size: -
cdr3_aa: CSSSPRGNSGNTIYF
cdr3_nt: TGTTCCAGCAGCCCCAGGGGGAACTCTGGAAACACCATATATTTT

d_call: -
cdr3_length: 16
v_call: TRBV7-9
j_call: TRBJ1-2
clone_size: few
cdr3_aa: CASSPTPADSVYGYTF
cdr3_nt: TGTGCCAGCAGCCCCACACCCGCCGACAGTGTTTATGGCTACACCTTC

d_call: TRBD2
cdr3_length: 15
v_call: TRBV7-3
j_call: TRBJ2-1
clone_size: -
cdr3_aa: CASSSRLAGIDEQFF
cdr3_nt: TGTGCCAGCAGCTCCAGGCTAGCGGGAATCGATGAGCAGTTCTTC

d_call: -
cdr3_length: 14
v_call: TRBV9
j_call: TRBJ1-2
clone_size: -
cdr3_aa: CASSVATTGYGYTF
cdr3_nt: TGTGCCAGCAGCGTAGCTACGACAGGCTATGGCTACACCTTC

d_call: TRBD1
cdr3_length: 15
v_call: TRBV5-1
j_call: TRBJ1-1
clone_size: -
cdr3_aa: CASSLTQGEGTEAFF
cdr3_nt: TGCGCCAGCAGCTTAACACAGGGGGAGGGGACTGAAGCTTTCTTT

d_call: -
cdr3_length: 12
v_call: TRBV4-1
j_call: TRBJ1-3
clone_size: -
cdr3_aa: CASSQHVDTIYF
cdr3_nt: TGCGCCAGCAGCCAACACGTAGACACCATATATTTT